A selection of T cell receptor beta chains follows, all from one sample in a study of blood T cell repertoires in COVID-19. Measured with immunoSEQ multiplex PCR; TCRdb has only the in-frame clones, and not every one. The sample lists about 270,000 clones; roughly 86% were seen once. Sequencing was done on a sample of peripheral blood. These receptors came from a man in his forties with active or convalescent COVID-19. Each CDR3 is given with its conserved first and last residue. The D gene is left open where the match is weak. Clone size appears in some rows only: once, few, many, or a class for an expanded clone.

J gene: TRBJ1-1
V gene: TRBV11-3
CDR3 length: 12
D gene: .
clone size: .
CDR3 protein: CASSRGSTEAFF
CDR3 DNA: TGTGCCAGCAGCCGGGGGAGCACTGAAGCTTTCTTT

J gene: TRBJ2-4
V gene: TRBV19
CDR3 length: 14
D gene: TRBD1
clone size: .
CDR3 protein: CASSPGTGKNIQYF
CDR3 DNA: TGTGCCAGTAGCCCCGGGACAGGGAAAAACATTCAGTACTTC

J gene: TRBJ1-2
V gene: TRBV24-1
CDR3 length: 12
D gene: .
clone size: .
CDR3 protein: CATSVGDYGYTF
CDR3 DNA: TGTGCCACCAGTGTAGGGGACTATGGCTACACCTTC

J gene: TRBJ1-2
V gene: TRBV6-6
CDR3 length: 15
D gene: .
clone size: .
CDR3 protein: CASSYAPPGGDGYTF
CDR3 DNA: TGTGCCAGCAGTTACGCCCCCCCCGGGGGAGATGGCTACACCTTC

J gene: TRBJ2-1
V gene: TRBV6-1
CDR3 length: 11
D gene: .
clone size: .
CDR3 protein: CASSEVRGGIF
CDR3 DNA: TGTGCCAGCAGTGAAGTTAGGGGGGGGATCTTC

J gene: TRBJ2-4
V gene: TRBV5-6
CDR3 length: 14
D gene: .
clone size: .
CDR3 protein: CASSSDSWGDIQYF
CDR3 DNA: TGTGCCAGCAGCTCGGACTCGTGGGGGGACATTCAGTACTTC

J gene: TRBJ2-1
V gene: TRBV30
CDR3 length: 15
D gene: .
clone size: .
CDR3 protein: CAWSVRGFAANEQFF
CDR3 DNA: TGTGCCTGGAGTGTACGGGGGTTTGCCGCCAATGAGCAGTTCTTC

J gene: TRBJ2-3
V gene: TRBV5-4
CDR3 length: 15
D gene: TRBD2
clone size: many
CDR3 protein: CASSKRGGLTDTQYF
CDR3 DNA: TGTGCCAGCAGCAAACGGGGGGGCCTCACAGATACGCAGTATTTT

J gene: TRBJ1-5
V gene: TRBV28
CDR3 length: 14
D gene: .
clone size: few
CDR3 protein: CASSLQGHGQPQHF
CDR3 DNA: TGTGCCAGCAGTTTGCAGGGGCACGGGCAGCCCCAGCATTTT

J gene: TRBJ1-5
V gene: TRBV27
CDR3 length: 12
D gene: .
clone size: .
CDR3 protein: CASSTRGEPQHF
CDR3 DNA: TGTGCCAGCAGTACCAGGGGTGAGCCCCAGCATTTT

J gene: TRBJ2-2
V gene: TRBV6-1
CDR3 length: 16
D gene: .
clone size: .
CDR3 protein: CASSAERGQNTGELFF
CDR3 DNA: TGTGCCAGCAGTGCCGAACGGGGACAGAACACCGGGGAGCTGTTTTTT

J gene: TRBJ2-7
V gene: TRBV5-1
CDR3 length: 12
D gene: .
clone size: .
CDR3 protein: CASSATANEQYF
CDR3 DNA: TGCGCCAGCAGCGCTACAGCTAACGAGCAGTACTTC

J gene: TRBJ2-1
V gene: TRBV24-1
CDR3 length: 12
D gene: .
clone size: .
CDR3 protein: CATTGNYNEQFF
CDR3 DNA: TGTGCCACCACCGGGAACTACAATGAGCAGTTCTTC

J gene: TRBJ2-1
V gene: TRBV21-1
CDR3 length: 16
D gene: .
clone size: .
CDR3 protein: CASSKGKREVDNEQFF
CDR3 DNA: TGTGCCAGCAGCAAAGGAAAGCGGGAGGTCGACAATGAGCAGTTCTTC

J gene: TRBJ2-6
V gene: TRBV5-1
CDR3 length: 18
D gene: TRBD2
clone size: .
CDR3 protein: CASSYTSGSFSGANVLTF
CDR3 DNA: TGCGCCAGCAGCTACACTAGCGGGTCCTTCTCTGGGGCCAACGTCCTGACTTTC

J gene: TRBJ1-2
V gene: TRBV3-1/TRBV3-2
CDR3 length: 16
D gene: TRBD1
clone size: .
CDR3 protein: CASSLLRTTGGYGYTF
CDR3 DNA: TGTGCCAGCAGCCTTCTCAGAACCACAGGGGGCTATGGCTACACCTTC

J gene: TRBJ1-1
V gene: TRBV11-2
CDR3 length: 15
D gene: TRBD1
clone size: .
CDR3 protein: CASSPGQGHRAQDFF
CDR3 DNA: TGTGCCAGCAGCCCGGGACAGGGACACAGGGCACAGGATTTCTTT

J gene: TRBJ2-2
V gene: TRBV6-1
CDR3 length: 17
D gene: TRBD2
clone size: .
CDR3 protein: CASSAGVAGVTTGELFF
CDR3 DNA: TGTGCCAGCAGTGCTGGGGTAGCGGGTGTGACGACCGGGGAGCTGTTTTTT

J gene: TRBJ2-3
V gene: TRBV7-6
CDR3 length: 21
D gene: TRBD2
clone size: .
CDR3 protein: CASSSPPILAGGDFGTDTQYF
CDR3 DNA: TGTGCCAGCAGCTCACCGCCGATACTAGCGGGGGGGGACTTTGGCACAGATACGCAGTATTTT

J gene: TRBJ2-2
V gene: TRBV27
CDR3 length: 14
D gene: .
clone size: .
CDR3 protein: CASRAPGGPGELFF
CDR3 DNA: TGTGCCAGCAGGGCCCCGGGGGGCCCCGGGGAGCTGTTTTTT

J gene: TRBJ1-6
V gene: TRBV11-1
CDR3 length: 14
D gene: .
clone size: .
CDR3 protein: CASSSEDRWSPLHF
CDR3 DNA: TGTGCCAGCAGCTCGGAGGACCGCTGGTCACCCCTCCACTTT

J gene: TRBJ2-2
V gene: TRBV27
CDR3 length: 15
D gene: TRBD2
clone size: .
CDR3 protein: CASSLSLRLAGKLFF
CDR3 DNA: TGTGCCAGCAGTTTATCCCTCAGACTAGCGGGAAAGCTGTTTTTT

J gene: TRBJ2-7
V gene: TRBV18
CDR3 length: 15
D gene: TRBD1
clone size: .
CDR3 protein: CASSPPSTGGYEQYF
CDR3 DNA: TGTGCCAGCTCACCGCCCTCAACAGGGGGCTACGAGCAGTACTTC

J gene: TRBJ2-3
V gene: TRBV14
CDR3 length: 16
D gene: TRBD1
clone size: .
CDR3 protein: CASSQSRQGFTDTQYF
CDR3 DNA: TGTGCCAGCAGCCAATCCCGACAGGGGTTTACAGATACGCAGTATTTT

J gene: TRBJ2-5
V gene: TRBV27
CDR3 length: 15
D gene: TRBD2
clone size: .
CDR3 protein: CASSLSVAGEETQYF
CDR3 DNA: TGTGCCAGCAGTTTATCAGTAGCGGGAGAGGAGACCCAGTACTTC

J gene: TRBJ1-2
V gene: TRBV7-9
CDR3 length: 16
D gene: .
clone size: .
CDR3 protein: CASTTLSPVINYGYTF
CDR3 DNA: TGTGCCAGCACCACGCTTAGTCCGGTGATTAACTATGGCTACACCTTC

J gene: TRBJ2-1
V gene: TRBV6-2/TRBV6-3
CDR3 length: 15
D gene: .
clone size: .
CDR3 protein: CASSYSDYLFNEQFF
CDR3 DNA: TGTGCCAGCAGTTACTCGGACTACCTATTCAATGAGCAGTTCTTC

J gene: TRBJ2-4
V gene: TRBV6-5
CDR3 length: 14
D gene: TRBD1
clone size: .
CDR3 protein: CASSYGQGARFQYF
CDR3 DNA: TGTGCCAGCAGTTACGGACAGGGGGCGCGGTTTCAGTACTTC

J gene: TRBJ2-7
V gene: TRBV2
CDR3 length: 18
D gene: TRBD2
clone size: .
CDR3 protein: CASRNMGLAGGPNYEQYF
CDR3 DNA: TGTGCCAGCAGGAACATGGGACTAGCGGGAGGGCCCAACTACGAGCAGTACTTC

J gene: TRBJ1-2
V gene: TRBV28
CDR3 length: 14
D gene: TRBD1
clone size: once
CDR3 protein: CASSVGQGQYGYTF
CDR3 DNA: TGTGCCAGCAGTGTAGGACAGGGGCAATATGGCTACACCTTC

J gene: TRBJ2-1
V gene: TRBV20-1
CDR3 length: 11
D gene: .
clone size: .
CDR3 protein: CSAPDGNEQFF
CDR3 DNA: TGCAGTGCTCCCGACGGGAATGAGCAGTTCTTC

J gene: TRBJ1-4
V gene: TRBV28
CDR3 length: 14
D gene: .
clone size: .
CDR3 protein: CASLGGATNEKLFF
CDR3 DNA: TGTGCCAGCCTAGGGGGTGCAACTAATGAAAAACTGTTTTTT

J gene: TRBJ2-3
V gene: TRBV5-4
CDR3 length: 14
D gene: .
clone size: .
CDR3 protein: CASSLQGIPDTQYF
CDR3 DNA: TGTGCCAGCAGCTTACAGGGAATCCCAGATACGCAGTATTTT

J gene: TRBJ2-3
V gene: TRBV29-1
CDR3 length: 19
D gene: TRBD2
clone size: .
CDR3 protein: CSVERGGRGGIKAADTQYF
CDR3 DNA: TGCAGCGTTGAACGGGGGGGCCGAGGAGGAATCAAAGCCGCAGATACGCAGTATTTT

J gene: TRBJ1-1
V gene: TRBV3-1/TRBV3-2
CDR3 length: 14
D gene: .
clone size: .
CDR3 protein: CASSRTAGGTEAFF
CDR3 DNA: TGTGCCAGCAGCCGGACGGCGGGGGGCACTGAAGCTTTCTTT

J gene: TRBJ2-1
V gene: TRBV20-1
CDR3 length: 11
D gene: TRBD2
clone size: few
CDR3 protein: CSAGERGEQFF
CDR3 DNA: TGCAGTGCGGGCGAGCGGGGTGAGCAGTTCTTC

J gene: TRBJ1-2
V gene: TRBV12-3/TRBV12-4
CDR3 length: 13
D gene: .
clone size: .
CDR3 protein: CASSLNRYYGYTF
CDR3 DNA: TGTGCCAGCAGTTTAAACAGATACTATGGCTACACCTTC

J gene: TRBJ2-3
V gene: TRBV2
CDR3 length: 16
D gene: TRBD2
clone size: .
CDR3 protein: CASSRTSGASTDTQYF
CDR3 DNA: TGTGCCAGCAGTCGGACTAGCGGGGCTAGCACAGATACGCAGTATTTT

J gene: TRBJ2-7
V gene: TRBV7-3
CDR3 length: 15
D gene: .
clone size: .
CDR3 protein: CASSLFEGSSYEQYF
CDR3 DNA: TGTGCCAGCAGCTTATTCGAGGGAAGCTCCTACGAGCAGTACTTC

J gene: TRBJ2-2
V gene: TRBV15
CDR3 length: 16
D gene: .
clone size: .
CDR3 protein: CATSRDVKRNTGELFF
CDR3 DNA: TGTGCCACCAGCAGAGATGTGAAGCGGAACACCGGGGAGCTGTTTTTT

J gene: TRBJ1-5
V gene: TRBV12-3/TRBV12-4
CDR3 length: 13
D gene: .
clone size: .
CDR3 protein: CASSPAKNQPQHF
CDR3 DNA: TGTGCCAGCAGCCCAGCGAAGAATCAGCCCCAGCATTTT

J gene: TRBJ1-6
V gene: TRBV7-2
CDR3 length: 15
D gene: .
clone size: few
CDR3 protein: CASSLERVPNSPLHF
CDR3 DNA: TGTGCCAGCAGCTTAGAGCGGGTCCCTAATTCACCCCTCCACTTT

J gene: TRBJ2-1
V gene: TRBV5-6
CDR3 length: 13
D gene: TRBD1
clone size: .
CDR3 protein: CASSFGQGSEQFF
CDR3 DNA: TGTGCCAGCAGCTTCGGACAGGGGAGTGAGCAGTTCTTC